The 18 T cell receptor beta chains below all came from one sample that was sequenced in a study of human T cells and chemical hapten exposure. Sample time point: patch test 1, 2 weeks after DPC sensitization. Treatment reported: therapeutic diphenylcyclopropenone sensitization with weekly scalp DPC. TCRdb analysed the RACE reads with MiXCR anew, one entry per CDR3 protein. Among 150,000 to 200,000 distinct CDR3 sequences listed, approximately 14% were seen once. Sequenced here: whole blood, sampled in connection with sensitization to the hapten diphenylcyclopropenone (DPC). The receptors were gathered from a woman aged 25 to 39 with alopecia areata. Some clones in this sample may be carry-over from other donors' samples.

The chain recombines TRBV2 with TRBJ1-6, with D maybe TRBD1 (6 bases). Trimming pared 3 bases from V and 0 bases from J, leaving 21 bases between. The CDR3 covers 20 residues. Germline CDR1 reads SNHLY; CDR2 reads FYNNEI. Here the CDR3 reads CASSEVPGGLRSSYNSPLHF. In nucleotides, the CDR3 is TGTGCCAGCAGTGAGGTTCCTGGGGGGCTTCGAAGCTCCTATAATTCACCCCTCCACTTT.

This clonotype has more than one count but fewer than ten. The genes are TRBV7-2 and TRBJ2-3, with 9 nucleotides matching TRBD1. The germline gives CDR1 SGHTA, CDR2 FQGNSA. The CDR3 sequence is 16 residues long. Trimming at V came to 4 bases and at J to 3 bases, leaving 8 bases not matched to a gene. The chain's CDR3 is CASSSRTGGRTDTQYF. CDR3 DNA sequence: TGTGCCAGCAGCTCTCGAACAGGGGGCAGGACAGATACGCAGTATTTT.

This clonotype was found many times. The chain carries TRBV6-5 and TRBJ1-2; D is ambiguous. Trimming shortened V by 6 bases and J by 6 bases, and 17 bases separated the two germline ends. CDR3 length: 14 residues. CDR1 is MNHEY and CDR2 is SVGAGI in the germline V gene. In DNA, the CDR3 is TGTGCCAGCAGACCTAAGCGCCCATACGATGGCTACACCTTC. It yields the protein CASRPKRPYDGYTF.

This clonotype was counted only a few times. V usage is TRBV19 and J usage is TRBJ2-1; D is ambiguous. This CDR3 is 15 amino acids long. The germline V gene has CDR1 LNHDA and CDR2 SQIVND (reference sequence). Between the trimmed V and J ends, which lost 0 bases and 10 bases, there was a span of 16 bases. The CDR3 DNA is TGTGCCAGTAGTATAGATACGTTCCTGACCGGGGAGCAGTTCTTC. Protein: CASSIDTFLTGEQFF.

The CDR3 DNA reads as TGTGCCAGCAGTGAACAGGGCTCTGGGGCCAACGTCCTGACTTTC. The encoded protein is CASSEQGSGANVLTF. The chain recombines TRBV6-2 or TRBV6-3 with TRBJ2-6; possible D gene TRBD1, 6 bases. The CDR3 spans 15 residues. The germline V gene encodes CDR1 MNHEY and CDR2 SVGEGT. Deletions cut 5 bases from V and 0 bases from J, with 8 bases between.

This clonotype was seen a few times. The CDR3 reads CASSQDRARKAQPQHF. The DNA for the CDR3 is TGCGCCAGCAGCCAAGATCGGGCCAGAAAAGCTCAGCCCCAGCATTTT. V gene TRBV4-3 combines with J gene TRBJ1-5; D is uncertain. Germline lookup yields CDR1 LGHNA and CDR2 YSLEER. The CDR3 extends over 16 amino acids. Trimming took 0 bases from V and 6 from J, leaving 15 bases between them.

This clonotype was detected ten times or more. The chain recombines TRBV7-6 with TRBJ2-1; D possibly corresponds to TRBD2 (5 bases). The V end was cut by 0 bases, the J end by 8 bases, with 11 bases between. Germline CDR1 SGHVS, CDR2 FNYEAQ. The CDR3 has 14 residues. CDR3 region: CASSLAGVGDEQFF. In nucleotides, the CDR3 is TGTGCCAGCAGCTTAGCGGGAGTAGGTGATGAGCAGTTCTTC.

J is TRBJ2-7 and V is TRBV30; the D gene is possibly TRBD1 (6 bases). Germline lookup yields CDR1 GTSNPN and CDR2 SVGIG (reference sequence). CDR3 length: 18 amino acids. V was trimmed by 3 bases and J by 0 bases, leaving 24 bases between them. The CDR3 bases are TGTGCCTGGAGAGAAAAACCGCCATTGACAGGTTTCTCCTACGAGCAGTACTTC. Translating gives CAWREKPPLTGFSYEQYF.

This clonotype was picked up many times. The chain employs TRBV7-2 and TRBJ1-2; 9 bases match TRBD1. V gave up 1 base and J gave up 5 bases; unmatched junction bases: 5. The CDR3 extends over 15 amino acids. Germline CDR1 reads SGHTA; CDR2 reads FQGNSA. CDR3 sequence (DNA): TGTGCCAGCAGCTTAGTAGGACAGGGGCCATATGGCTACACCTTC. The encoded protein is CASSLVGQGPYGYTF.

This clonotype was observed a few times. The V gene is TRBV2, the J gene TRBJ2-5; the match to TRBD2 covers 7 bases. The trim removed 0 bases at V and 4 bases at J, leaving 2 bases unmatched. Germline V gene data show CDR1 as SNHLY and CDR2 as FYNNEI. This CDR3 spans 14 amino acids. CDR3 nucleotides: TGTGCCAGCAGTGAAGCGGGAGGGCTAGAGACCCAGTACTTC. Its protein is CASSEAGGLETQYF.

This clonotype was detected only a few times. V gene TRBV7-9 combines with J gene TRBJ2-6; 8 nucleotides line up with TRBD1. This CDR3 spans 18 amino acids. Germline CDR1 and CDR2: SEHNR and FQNEAQ (reference sequence). Trimming cost V 5 bases and J 0 bases; bases outside gene matches: 9. CDR3 loop: CASSPLGQAVSGANVLTF. For the CDR3, the DNA is TGTGCCAGCAGCCCCTTGGGACAGGCAGTCTCTGGGGCCAACGTCCTGACTTTC.

This clonotype was detected only a few times. The chain carries TRBV18 and TRBJ1-1, with D uncertain. The V and J ends lost 5 bases and 5 bases respectively, with 12 bases between them. Per the germline V gene, CDR1 is KGHSH and CDR2 is LQKENI. The CDR3 runs 13 residues. The CDR3 loop reads CASSASEGTEAFF. The DNA of the CDR3 is TGTGCCAGCTCAGCGTCAGAAGGGACTGAAGCTTTCTTT.

The table lists this clonotype with a few counts. This chain connects TRBV5-1 to TRBJ2-3; 9 bases are a match to TRBD2. V lost 4 bases to trimming and J lost 5 bases; unmatched junction nucleotides: 8. Germline CDR1 and CDR2: SGHRS and YFSETQ. The CDR3 is made up of 15 amino acids. The CDR3 protein is CASSTGLASKDTQYF. CDR3 in DNA: TGCGCCAGCAGCACCGGACTAGCGAGTAAAGATACGCAGTATTTT.

The J gene is TRBJ2-2, the V gene TRBV28, with 9 positions matching TRBD2. Germline V gives CDR1 MDHEN, CDR2 SYDVKM. V dropped 4 bases and J dropped 9; count of bases not matched to a gene: 9. The CDR3 consists of 15 residues. CDR3 coding DNA: TGTGCCAGCAGTTCGCCTAGCGGGGTCCCAAGGGAGCTGTTTTTT. Translation: CASSSPSGVPRELFF.

This clonotype was detected only a few times. The chain couples TRBV12-3 or TRBV12-4 to TRBJ1-3; D ambiguous. V lost 3 bases, J lost 2 bases, and 5 bases lay in between. The CDR3 spans 13 residues. CDR3 protein: CASSFWPGNTIYF. The DNA of the CDR3 is TGTGCCAGCAGTTTCTGGCCTGGAAACACCATATATTTT.

This clonotype was counted at least ten times. The V and J genes are TRBV5-1 and TRBJ2-3; D unresolved. Germline assignment: CDR1 SGHRS and CDR2 YFSETQ. The CDR3 contains 14 residues. Trimming took 3 bases from V and 6 from J, leaving 14 bases between them. Here the CDR3 reads CASSSDSTADTQYF. CDR3 sequence (DNA): TGCGCCAGCAGCTCAGATTCTACAGCGGATACGCAGTATTTT.

This clonotype was seen repeatedly, ten times or more. This chain connects TRBV12-3 or TRBV12-4 to TRBJ2-5; D is perhaps TRBD1 (6 bases). Trimming shortened V by 8 bases and J by 5 bases, and 24 bases separated the two germline ends. There are 16 residues in the CDR3. The CDR3 region has the DNA TGTGCCAGCTCACGAGAGGGCCAGGGGAGAATGGAGACCCAGTACTTC. Amino acid sequence: CASSREGQGRMETQYF.

This clonotype was seen only a few times. The rearrangement uses TRBV7-2 and TRBJ1-5; D is unresolved. Trimming took off 6 bases at V and 5 bases at J, with 8 bases between the two ends. CDR3 length equals 12 residues. CDR1 is SGHTA, CDR2 FQGNSA, per germline. The DNA for the CDR3 is TGTGCCAGCAGTTTTCTTTATCAGCCCCAGCATTTT. Translated, it gives CASSFLYQPQHF.